One sample yielded the 3 T cell receptor beta chains listed below, sequenced in a study of CD8 T cells in ankylosing spondylitis. Study-level results: What appeared characteristic of ankylosing spondylitis blood was a TCR beta motif of eight highly homologous variants.

Their recognized antigens are unknown. MiXCR, applied by TCRdb to the 5' RACE reads, yields one record per CDR3 protein. The sample gives about 460,000 distinct CDR3 sequences, approximately 5% of which show up once; approximately 3.5% is in the top ten. The sequenced material came from blood, either unsorted or a sorted T cell fraction (not recorded which). The receptors were gathered from a male donor with ankylosing spondylitis.

This sequence joins TRBV5-1 and TRBJ2-1, with 7 bases aligning to TRBD1. The germline V gene has CDR1 SGHRS and CDR2 YFSETQ. The CDR3 totals 15 residues. The ends lost 3 bases at V and 4 bases at J; junction bases unmatched: 7. The CDR3 is CASSSPDRPYNEQFF. In DNA form, the CDR3 reads TGCGCCAGCAGCTCACCGGACAGGCCATACAATGAGCAGTTCTTC.

This clonotype was counted many times. The chain has TRBV29-1 and TRBJ2-1; D is unclear. The CDR3 sequence is 11 residues long. CDR1 and CDR2 (germline): SQVTM, ANQGSEA. V was shortened by 7 bases and J by 3 bases, with 7 bases between the two germline ends. In DNA form, the CDR3 reads TGCAGCGGGACCGTCTACAATGAGCAGTTCTTC. Translation gives CSGTVYNEQFF.

A remark on this clonotype: This likely traces to a read error, being one base from a far larger clone. The J gene is TRBJ2-7, the V gene TRBV29-1, with a possible D match to TRBD2 (5 bases). Germline V lookup: CDR1 SQVTM, CDR2 ANQGSEA. The CDR3 totals 12 residues. The CDR3 region has the DNA TGCAGCGTTGCGGCTAGCTCCTACGAGCAGAACTTC. This encodes CSVAASSYEQNF.